The clone carrying this TCR beta chain was detected many times. Its antigen is unknown. CDR3 length: 15 amino acids. Trimming took off 3 bases at V and 7 bases at J, with 13 bases between the two ends. Germline CDR1 reads MDHEN; CDR2 reads SYDVKM. To make TCR beta libraries, researchers used iRepertoire HTBI primers and Arm-PCR of CDR3 regions. TCRdb called the multiplex PCR reads again in MiXCR, with one record for every CDR3 protein. The repertoire holds approximately 460,000 distinct CDR3 sequences, with around 17% as singletons. These data belong to a study of regulatory T cells in long-lasting Graves disease. Overall study results and limits: No thyroid tissue was studied; the work used peripheral blood only.

Time point indicated: newly diagnosed GD, antithyroid drugs for less than 3 months. RNA extracted from PBMCs served as the sequencing template. The data also belong to a second study, concerning T cells in Graves' hyperthyroidism and ophthalmopathy. That paper notes: During a first-round RT-PCR of the TCR CDR3, the HTBI primer set was used.

The input for sequencing was peripheral blood mononuclear cells (PBMCs), taken at new diagnosis, from a patient treated with antithyroid drugs. V usage is TRBV28 and J usage is TRBJ1-6; D gene unclear. This sequence was found in a woman younger than 45 with Graves disease. CDR3 nucleotides: TGTGCCAGCAGTTTTTTTGGGGTTGAAAATTCACCCCTCCACTTT. Amino acids: CASSFFGVENSPLHF.